This T cell receptor (beta chain) was identified in a study of blood T cell repertoires in COVID-19. Study context: COVID-19 samples from acute and convalescent phases originated in the United States, Italy and Spain. T cells, B-cell-depleted T cells, or PBMCs provided the cDNA or gDNA that served as material.

Profiling relied on immunoSEQ multiplex PCR, and the TCRdb table lists in-frame clones only, not all of them. The profile covers 27,000 or so clones, with roughly nine tenths appearing a single time and roughly a sixth taken by the ten largest. Looked up from germline, CDR1 is LGHNA and CDR2 is YSLEER. Between the trimmed V and J ends, which lost 0 bases and 9 bases, there was a span of 9 bases. CDR3 length: 13 residues. The rearrangement links TRBV4-3 to TRBJ1-5; no clear D. The receptor was derived from a human donor with active COVID-19. The donor label of this sample is uncertain. Sequenced input: peripheral blood. The CDR3 DNA follows: TGCGCCAGCAGCCAAGAACTAATGCGGCCCCAGCATTTT. It is translated as CASSQELMRPQHF.